In its sample, the clone carrying this T cell receptor (beta chain) was seen many times. Antigen unknown. Amplification of TCR beta CDR3 regions used RNA as the template. When the TCR CDR3 underwent first-round RT-PCR, the HTBI primer set was used. Using its own MiXCR run on the multiplex PCR reads, TCRdb lists one record per CDR3 protein. The sample yields about 610,000 distinct CDR3 sequences, approximately 14% seen once. This entry comes from a study of T cells in Graves' hyperthyroidism and ophthalmopathy. Regarding the study as a whole: Among thyroid clonotypes expanded above 0.001, most also appeared in blood. The model made its ophthalmopathy prediction, and onset followed a median approximately six months later.

The CDR3 totals 13 residues. Trimming cost V 4 bases and J 7 bases; bases outside gene matches: 4. Germline CDR1 is MNHEY and CDR2 is SVGEGT. A Clinical Activity Score of at least 3, a NOSPECS grade of at least 4 and a duration under 3 months were recorded in the ophthalmopathy patients. The rearrangement joins TRBV6-2 or TRBV6-3 to TRBJ2-7, with 10 bases matching TRBD2. The sample taken for sequencing was blood. The sequence came from a woman aged 40 to 55 with Graves' ophthalmopathy. The chain's CDR3 is CASSSLAGVEQYF. The DNA of the CDR3 is TGTGCCAGCAGTTCCCTAGCGGGAGTGGAGCAGTACTTC.